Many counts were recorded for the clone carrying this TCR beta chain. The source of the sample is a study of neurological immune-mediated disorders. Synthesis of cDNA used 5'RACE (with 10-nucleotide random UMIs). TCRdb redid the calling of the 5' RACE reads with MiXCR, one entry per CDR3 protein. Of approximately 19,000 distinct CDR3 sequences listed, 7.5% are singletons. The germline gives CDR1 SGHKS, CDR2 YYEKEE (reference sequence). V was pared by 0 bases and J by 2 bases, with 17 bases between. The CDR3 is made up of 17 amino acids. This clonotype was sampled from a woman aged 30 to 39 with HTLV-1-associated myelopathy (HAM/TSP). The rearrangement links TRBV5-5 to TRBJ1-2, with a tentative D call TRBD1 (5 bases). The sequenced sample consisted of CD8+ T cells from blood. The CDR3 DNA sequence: TGTGCCAGCAGCTTGGGGACACGAACCACTCTGAACTATGGCTACACCTTC. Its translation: CASSLGTRTTLNYGYTF.